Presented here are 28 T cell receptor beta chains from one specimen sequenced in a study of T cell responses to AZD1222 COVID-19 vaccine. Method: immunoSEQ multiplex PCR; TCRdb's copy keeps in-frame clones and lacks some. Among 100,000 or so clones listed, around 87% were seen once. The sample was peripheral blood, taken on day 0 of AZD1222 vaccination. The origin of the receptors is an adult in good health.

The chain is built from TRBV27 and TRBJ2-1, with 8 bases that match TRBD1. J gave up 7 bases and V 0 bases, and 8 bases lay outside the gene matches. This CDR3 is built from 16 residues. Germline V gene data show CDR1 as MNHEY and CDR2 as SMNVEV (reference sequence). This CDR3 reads CASSLSWQGARNEQFF. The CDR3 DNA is TGTGCCAGCAGTTTATCTTGGCAGGGGGCGCGAAATGAGCAGTTCTTC.

CDR3 loop: CASSPPSGGVLGTEAFF. CDR3 nucleotide sequence: TGTGCCAGCTCACCACCGTCAGGGGGGGTTTTGGGGACTGAAGCTTTCTTT. The chain recombines TRBV18 with TRBJ1-1, with 7 bases that match TRBD1. Germline-derived CDR1 and CDR2 are KGHSH and LQKENI. The CDR3 runs to 17 residues. The J segment lost 5 bases and the V segment lost 0 bases, leaving 12 bases of the junction unmatched.

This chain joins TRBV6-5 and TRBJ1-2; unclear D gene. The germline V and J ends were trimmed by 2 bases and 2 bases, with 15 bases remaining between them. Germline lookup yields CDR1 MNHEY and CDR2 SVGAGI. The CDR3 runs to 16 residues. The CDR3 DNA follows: TGTGCCAGCAGTTACCGCGTCCCTCGGTCGAACTATGGCTACACCTTC. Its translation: CASSYRVPRSNYGYTF.

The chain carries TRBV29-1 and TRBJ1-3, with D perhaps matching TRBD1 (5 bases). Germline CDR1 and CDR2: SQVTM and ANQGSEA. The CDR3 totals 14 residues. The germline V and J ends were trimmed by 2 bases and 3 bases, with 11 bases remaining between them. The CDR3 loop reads CSVERGVGGNTIYF. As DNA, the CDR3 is TGCAGCGTTGAACGGGGGGTGGGTGGAAACACCATATATTTT.

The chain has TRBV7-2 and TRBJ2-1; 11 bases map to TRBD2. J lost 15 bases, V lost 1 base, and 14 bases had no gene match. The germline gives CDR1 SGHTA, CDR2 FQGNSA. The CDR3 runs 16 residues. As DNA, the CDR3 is TGTGCCAGCAGCTTAGAAGGGGCTAGCGGGAGGCAAAGCCGGTTCTTC. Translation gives CASSLEGASGRQSRFF.

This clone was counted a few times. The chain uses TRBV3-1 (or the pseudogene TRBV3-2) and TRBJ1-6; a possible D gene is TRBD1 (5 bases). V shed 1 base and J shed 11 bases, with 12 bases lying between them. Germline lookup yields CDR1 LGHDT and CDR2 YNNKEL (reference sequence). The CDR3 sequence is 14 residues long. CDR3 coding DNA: TGTGCCAGCAGCCAAGTGGGGGGGAGGACACCCCTCCACTTT. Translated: CASSQVGGRTPLHF.

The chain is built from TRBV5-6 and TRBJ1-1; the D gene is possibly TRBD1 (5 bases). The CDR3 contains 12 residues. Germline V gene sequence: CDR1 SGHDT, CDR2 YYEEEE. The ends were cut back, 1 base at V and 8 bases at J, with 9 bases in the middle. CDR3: CASSLWGLEAFF. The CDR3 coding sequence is TGTGCCAGCAGCTTGTGGGGCCTGGAAGCTTTCTTT.

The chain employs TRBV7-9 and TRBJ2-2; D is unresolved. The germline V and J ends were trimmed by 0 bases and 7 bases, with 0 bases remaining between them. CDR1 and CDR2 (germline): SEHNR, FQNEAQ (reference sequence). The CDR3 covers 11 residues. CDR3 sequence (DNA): TGTGCCAGCAGCTTAGCCGGGGAGCTGTTTTTT. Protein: CASSLAGELFF.

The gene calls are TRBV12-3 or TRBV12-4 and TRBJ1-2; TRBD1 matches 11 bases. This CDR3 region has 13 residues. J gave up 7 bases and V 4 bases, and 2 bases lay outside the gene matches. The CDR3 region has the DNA TGTGCCAGCAGTTCGGGGACAGGGGGTGGCTACACCTTC. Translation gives CASSSGTGGGYTF.

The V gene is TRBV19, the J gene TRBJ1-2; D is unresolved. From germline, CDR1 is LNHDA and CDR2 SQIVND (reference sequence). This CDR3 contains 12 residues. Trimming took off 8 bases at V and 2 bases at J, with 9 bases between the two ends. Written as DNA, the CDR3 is TGTGCCAGTGCCTCGTTAAACTATGGCTACACCTTC. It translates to CASASLNYGYTF. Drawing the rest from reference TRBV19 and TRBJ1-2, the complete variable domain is DGGITQSPKYLFRKEGQNVTLSCEQNLNHDAMYWYRQDPGQGLRLIYYSQIVNDFQKGDIAEGYSVSREKKESFPLTVTSAQKNPTAFYLCASASLNYGYTFGSGTRLTVV.

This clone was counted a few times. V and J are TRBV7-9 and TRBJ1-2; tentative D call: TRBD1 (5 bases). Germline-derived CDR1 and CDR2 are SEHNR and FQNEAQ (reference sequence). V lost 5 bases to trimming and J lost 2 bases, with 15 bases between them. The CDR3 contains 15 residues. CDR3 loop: CASSQLGRENYGYTF. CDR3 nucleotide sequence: TGTGCCAGCAGCCAATTGGGACGGGAAAACTATGGCTACACCTTC.

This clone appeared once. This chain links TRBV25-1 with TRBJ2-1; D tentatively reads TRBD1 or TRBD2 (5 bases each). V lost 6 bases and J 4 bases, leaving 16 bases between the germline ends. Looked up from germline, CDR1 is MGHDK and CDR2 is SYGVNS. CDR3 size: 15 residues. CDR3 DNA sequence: TGTGCCAGCAGGGCCCTCCGGGGCCTTTACAATGAGCAGTTCTTC. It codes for CASRALRGLYNEQFF.

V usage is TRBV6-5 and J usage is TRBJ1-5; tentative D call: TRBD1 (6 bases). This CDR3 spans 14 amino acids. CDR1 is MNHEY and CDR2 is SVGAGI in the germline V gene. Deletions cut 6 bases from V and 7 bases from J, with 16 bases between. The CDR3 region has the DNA TGTGCCAGCAGCCAGGGGTCCAGGAAGCAGCCCCAGCATTTT. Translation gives CASSQGSRKQPQHF.

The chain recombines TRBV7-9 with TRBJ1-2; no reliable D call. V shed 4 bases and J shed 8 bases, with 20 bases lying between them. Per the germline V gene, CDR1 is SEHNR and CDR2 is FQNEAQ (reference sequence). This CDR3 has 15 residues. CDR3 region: CASSSLGSAALGYTF. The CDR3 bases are TGTGCCAGCAGCTCCCTCGGGTCCGCGGCTCTCGGCTACACCTTC.

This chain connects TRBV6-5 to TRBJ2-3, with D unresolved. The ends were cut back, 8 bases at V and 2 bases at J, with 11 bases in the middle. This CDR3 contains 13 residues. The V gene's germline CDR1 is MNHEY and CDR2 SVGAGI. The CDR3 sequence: CASGRASTDTQYF. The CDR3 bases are TGTGCCAGCGGTCGGGCCTCCACAGATACGCAGTATTTT.

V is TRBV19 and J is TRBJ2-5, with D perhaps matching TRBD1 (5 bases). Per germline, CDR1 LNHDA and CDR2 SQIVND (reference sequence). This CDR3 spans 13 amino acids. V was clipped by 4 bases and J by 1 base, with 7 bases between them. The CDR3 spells CASSNTGQETQYF. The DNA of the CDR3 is TGTGCCAGTAGTAACACAGGCCAAGAGACCCAGTACTTC.

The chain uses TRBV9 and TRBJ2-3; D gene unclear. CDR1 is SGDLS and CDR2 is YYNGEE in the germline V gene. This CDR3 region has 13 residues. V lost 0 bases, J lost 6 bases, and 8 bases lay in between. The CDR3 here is CASSVGAEDTQYF. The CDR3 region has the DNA TGTGCCAGCAGCGTAGGGGCAGAGGATACGCAGTATTTT.

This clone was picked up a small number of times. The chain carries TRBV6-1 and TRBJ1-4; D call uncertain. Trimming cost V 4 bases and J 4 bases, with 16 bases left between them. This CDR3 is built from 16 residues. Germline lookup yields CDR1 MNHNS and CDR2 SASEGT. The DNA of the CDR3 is TGTGCCAGCAGTGTTTACCTTACGGATCTTAATGAAAAACTGTTTTTT. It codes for CASSVYLTDLNEKLFF.

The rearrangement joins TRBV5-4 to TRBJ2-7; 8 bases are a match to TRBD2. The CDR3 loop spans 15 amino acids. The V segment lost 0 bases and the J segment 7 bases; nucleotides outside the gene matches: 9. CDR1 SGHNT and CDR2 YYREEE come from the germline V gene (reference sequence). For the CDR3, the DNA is TGTGCCAGCAGCTTGGGTTCGGGAGGGCCCAGAGAGCAGTACTTC. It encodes CASSLGSGGPREQYF.

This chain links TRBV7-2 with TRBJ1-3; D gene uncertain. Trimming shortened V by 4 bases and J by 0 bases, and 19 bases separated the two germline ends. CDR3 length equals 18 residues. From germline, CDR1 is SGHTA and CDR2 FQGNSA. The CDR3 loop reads CASSSASGPLGSGNTIYF. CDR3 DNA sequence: TGTGCCAGCAGCTCCGCTTCCGGACCCCTGGGCTCTGGAAACACCATATATTTT. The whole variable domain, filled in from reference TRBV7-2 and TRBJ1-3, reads GAGVSQSPSNKVTEKGKDVELRCDPISGHTALYWYRQSLGQGLEFLIYFQGNSAPDKSGLPSDRFSAERTGGSVSTLTIQRTQQEDSAVYLCASSSASGPLGSGNTIYFGEGSWLTVV.

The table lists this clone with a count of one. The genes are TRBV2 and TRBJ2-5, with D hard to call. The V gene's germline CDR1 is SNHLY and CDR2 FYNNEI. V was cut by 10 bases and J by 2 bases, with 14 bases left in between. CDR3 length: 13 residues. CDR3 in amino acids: CATPSVGQETQYF. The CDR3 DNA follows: TGTGCCACCCCATCGGTAGGGCAAGAGACCCAGTACTTC.

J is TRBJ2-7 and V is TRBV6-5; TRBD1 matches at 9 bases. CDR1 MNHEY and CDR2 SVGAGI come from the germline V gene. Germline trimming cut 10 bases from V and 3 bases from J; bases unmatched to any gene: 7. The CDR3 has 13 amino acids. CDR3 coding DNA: TGTGCCATTACGGACAGGGGTGGCTACGAGCAGTACTTC. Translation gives CAITDRGGYEQYF.

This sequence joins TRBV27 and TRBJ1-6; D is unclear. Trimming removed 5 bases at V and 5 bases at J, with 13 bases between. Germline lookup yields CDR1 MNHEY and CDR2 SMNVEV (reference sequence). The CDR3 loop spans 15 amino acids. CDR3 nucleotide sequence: TGTGCCAGCAGTCTCCGCCCCGGGGATAATTCACCCCTCCACTTT. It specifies CASSLRPGDNSPLHF.

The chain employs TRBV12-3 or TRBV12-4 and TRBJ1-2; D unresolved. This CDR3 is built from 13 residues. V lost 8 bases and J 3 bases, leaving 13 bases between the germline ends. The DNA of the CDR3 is TGTGCCAGCCTAAAGGGATGGGACTATGGCTACACCTTC. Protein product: CASLKGWDYGYTF.

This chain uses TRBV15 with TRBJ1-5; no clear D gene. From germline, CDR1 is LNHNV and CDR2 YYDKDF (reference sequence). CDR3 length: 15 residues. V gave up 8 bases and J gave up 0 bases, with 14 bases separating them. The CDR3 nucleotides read TGTGCCACCCGACCTCAAATTAATAGCAATCAGCCCCAGCATTTT. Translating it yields CATRPQINSNQPQHF.

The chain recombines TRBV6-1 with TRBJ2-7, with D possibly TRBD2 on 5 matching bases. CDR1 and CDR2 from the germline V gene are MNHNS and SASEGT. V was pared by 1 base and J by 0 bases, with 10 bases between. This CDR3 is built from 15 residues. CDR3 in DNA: TGTGCCAGCAGTGAAGAGGTAGCGACCTCCTACGAGCAGTACTTC. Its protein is CASSEEVATSYEQYF.

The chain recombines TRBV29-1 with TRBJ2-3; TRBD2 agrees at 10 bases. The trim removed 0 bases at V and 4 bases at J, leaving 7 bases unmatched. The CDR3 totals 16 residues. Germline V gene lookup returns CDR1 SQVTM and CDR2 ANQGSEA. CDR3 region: CSVEEEASGSSDTQYF. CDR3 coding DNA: TGCAGCGTTGAAGAGGAGGCTAGCGGGAGCTCAGATACGCAGTATTTT.

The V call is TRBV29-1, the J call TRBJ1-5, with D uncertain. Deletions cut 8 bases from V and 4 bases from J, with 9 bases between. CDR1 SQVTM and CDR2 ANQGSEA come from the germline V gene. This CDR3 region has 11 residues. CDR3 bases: TGCAGCCGACGATTAAATCAGCCCCAGCATTTT. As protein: CSRRLNQPQHF.